The T cell receptor beta chain described here comes from a study of siplizumab effects on memory and regulatory T cells. Overall study findings and caveats: No assignable naive or memory phenotype existed for roughly 75-97% of proliferating CD4+ or CD8+ clones.

A word on this clone: The antigen remains unidentified.

Profiling relied on immunoSEQ multiplex PCR, and the TCRdb table lists in-frame clones only, not all of them. The sample lists about 120,000 clones, less than 95% seen once, with roughly 1.5% in the top ten. The CDR3 consists of 15 residues. Germline trimming cut 6 bases from V and 0 bases from J; bases unmatched to any gene: 4. From germline, CDR1 is SNHLY and CDR2 FYNNEI. The TCR originated in a human donor in good health. Material for sequencing was non-Treg CD4+ T cells sorted from blood. This rearrangement joins TRBV2 to TRBJ2-2; 7 bases are a match to TRBD1. CDR3 in DNA: TGTGCCAGCAGCGTAGGGACAGCGAACACCGGGGAGCTGTTTTTT. Protein product: CASSVGTANTGELFF.